This is a list of T cell receptor beta chains from one sample in a study of blood T cell repertoires in COVID-19. Sequencing used immunoSEQ multiplex PCR; TCRdb keeps in-frame clones, though not all of them. In the table there are under 300,000 clones, 86% of which are singletons. The material sequenced was peripheral blood. Every receptor here comes from a man aged 80 or over with acute or convalescent COVID-19. CDR3s include the opening cysteine and the closing phenylalanine or tryptophan. The D gene is left open where the match is weak. The size of a clone is reported for some rows only, either as once, few or many, or as a class for expanded clones.

.	once	TRBJ2-2	14	TRBV19	CASSIAVNTGELFF	TGTGCCAGTAGTATAGCCGTTAACACCGGGGAGCTGTTTTTT
.	once	TRBJ2-1	14	TRBV7-2	CASSSGGSYNEQFF	TGTGCCAGCAGCTCCGGGGGCTCCTACAATGAGCAGTTCTTC
.	.	TRBJ1-5	12	TRBV9	CASEYSNQPQHF	TGTGCCAGCGAGTATAGCAATCAGCCCCAGCATTTT
.	few	TRBJ1-5	14	TRBV5-1	CASSLGTGNQPQHF	TGCGCCAGCAGCTTGGGTACAGGGAATCAGCCCCAGCATTTT
TRBD2	.	TRBJ2-3	15	TRBV6-4	CASSTTRGNTDTQYF	TGTGCCAGCAGCACTACGCGGGGGAACACAGATACGCAGTATTTT
TRBD1	.	TRBJ1-2	15	TRBV28	CASSQTGAHGAGYTF	TGTGCCAGCAGTCAAACAGGGGCTCACGGGGCGGGCTACACCTTC
.	.	TRBJ2-7	12	TRBV2	CASSELTYEQYF	TGTGCCAGCAGTGAACTTACCTACGAGCAGTACTTC
.	.	TRBJ1-6	13	TRBV19	CATRRGSESPLHF	TGTGCCACTCGACGGGGATCTGAGTCACCCCTCCACTTT
TRBD1	.	TRBJ2-7	15	TRBV6-5	CASSSDRGASYEQYF	TGTGCCAGCAGCTCCGACAGGGGGGCCTCCTACGAGCAGTACTTC
TRBD1	.	TRBJ2-7	15	TRBV5-6	CASSLVGTASYEQYF	TGTGCCAGCAGCTTGGTCGGGACAGCGTCCTACGAGCAGTACTTC
TRBD2	once	TRBJ2-7	13	TRBV5-1	CASSREGPYEQYF	TGCGCCAGCAGCCGGGAGGGTCCGTACGAGCAGTACTTC
TRBD1	.	TRBJ1-2	14	TRBV27	CASSVTGDVGGYTF	TGTGCCAGCAGTGTTACAGGGGACGTGGGGGGCTACACCTTC
.	.	TRBJ1-4	11	TRBV2	CASKREEKLFF	TGTGCCAGCAAGAGGGAGGAAAAACTGTTTTTT
.	.	TRBJ2-5	15	TRBV4-3	CASSRDPGTRETQYF	TGCGCCAGCAGCCGCGACCCGGGGACAAGGGAGACCCAGTACTTC
.	.	TRBJ2-7	15	TRBV7-8	CASSLLSGQSYEQYF	TGTGCCAGCAGCTTACTGAGCGGGCAATCCTACGAGCAGTACTTC
.	.	TRBJ2-1	16	TRBV9	CASSVATSGTAHEQFF	TGTGCCAGCAGCGTAGCTACAAGCGGCACAGCCCATGAGCAGTTCTTC
.	.	TRBJ1-5	16	TRBV19	CASTGAGGGPNQPQHF	TGTGCCAGTACGGGGGCGGGAGGGGGTCCAAATCAGCCCCAGCATTTT
.	.	TRBJ1-1	13	TRBV14	CASRRTGYTEAFF	TGTGCCAGCAGGCGAACAGGGTACACTGAAGCTTTCTTT
TRBD1	.	TRBJ1-5	14	TRBV2	CASTGQGSNQPQHF	TGTGCCAGCACTGGACAGGGTAGCAATCAGCCCCAGCATTTT
TRBD1	.	TRBJ1-1	14	TRBV3-1/TRBV3-2	CASSQAGQATEAFF	TGTGCCAGCAGCCAAGCGGGACAGGCCACTGAAGCTTTCTTT
TRBD1	.	TRBJ1-6	15	TRBV5-1	CASSLGGANNSPLHF	TGCGCCAGCAGCTTAGGGGGCGCAAATAATTCACCCCTCCACTTT
TRBD1	.	TRBJ2-7	15	TRBV25-1	CASTQTGIGSYEQYF	TGTGCCAGCACCCAGACAGGGATCGGATCCTACGAGCAGTACTTC
TRBD2	.	TRBJ2-1	15	TRBV27	CASSFVAGGRNEQFF	TGTGCCAGCAGTTTTGTAGCGGGGGGGAGAAATGAGCAGTTCTTC
.	.	TRBJ2-1	13	TRBV12-3/TRBV12-4	CASSLRVYNEQFF	TGTGCCAGCAGTCTGCGGGTGTACAATGAGCAGTTCTTC
TRBD1	once	TRBJ1-3	16	TRBV9	CASSEGQTASGNTIYF	TGTGCCAGCAGCGAGGGACAGACGGCCTCTGGAAACACCATATATTTT
.	.	TRBJ2-5	15	TRBV2	CASSDREVATETQYF	TGTGCCAGCAGCGATAGGGAGGTGGCTACAGAGACCCAGTACTTC
.	.	TRBJ1-3	11	TRBV6-5	CASRTGNTIYF	TGTGCCAGCAGGACCGGGAACACCATATATTTT
.	once	TRBJ1-1	14	TRBV5-1	CASSLVGTNTEAFF	TGCGCCAGCAGCTTGGTCGGGACTAACACTGAAGCTTTCTTT
TRBD2	.	TRBJ2-1	15	TRBV7-9	CASSFGLALENEQFF	TGTGCCAGCAGCTTCGGACTAGCGCTTGAGAATGAGCAGTTCTTC
.	once	TRBJ1-4	15	TRBV21-1	CASSAYRPLNEKLFF	TGTGCCAGCAGCGCCTACAGGCCCCTAAATGAAAAACTGTTTTTT
TRBD1	few	TRBJ1-2	15	TRBV5-6	CASSTQGAIGYGYTF	TGTGCCAGCAGCACACAGGGGGCTATCGGCTATGGCTACACCTTC
TRBD2	once	TRBJ2-7	15	TRBV6-5	CASRGLMPLTYEQYF	TGTGCCAGCAGGGGACTAATGCCCCTTACCTACGAGCAGTACTTC
.	.	TRBJ1-4	15	TRBV25-1	CASSAPTGSNEKLFF	TGTGCCAGCAGTGCGCCGACAGGTTCTAATGAAAAACTGTTTTTT
.	.	TRBJ1-1	16	TRBV28	CASSPPGQSMNTEAFF	TGTGCCAGCAGTCCGCCGGGACAATCCATGAACACTGAAGCTTTCTTT
.	.	TRBJ1-2	13	TRBV12-3/TRBV12-4	CASSHEGGEGYTF	TGTGCCAGCAGCCACGAGGGAGGCGAGGGCTACACCTTC
.	.	TRBJ2-1	15	TRBV9	CASSGRGSSYNEQFF	TGTGCCAGCAGCGGTCGGGGGAGCTCCTACAATGAGCAGTTCTTC
.	.	TRBJ1-1	12	TRBV6-5	CASSPPGTEAFF	TGTGCCAGCAGCCCCCCCGGCACTGAAGCTTTCTTT
.	.	TRBJ2-7	15	TRBV5-1	CASSPRDTTYYEQYF	TGCGCCAGCAGCCCCCGGGACACAACTTACTACGAGCAGTACTTC
.	.	TRBJ1-2	15	TRBV6-6	CASSYSPGLPSGYTF	TGTGCCAGCAGTTACTCCCCGGGACTTCCAAGCGGCTACACCTTC
.	.	TRBJ1-5	18	TRBV19	CASSIRQGTPIGDQPQHF	TGTGCCAGTAGTATAAGGCAGGGTACCCCCATAGGGGATCAGCCCCAGCATTTT
.	.	TRBJ1-5	15	TRBV4-1	CASSQESTGNQPQHF	TGCGCCAGCAGCCAAGAATCAACAGGCAATCAGCCCCAGCATTTT
TRBD1	once	TRBJ1-1	15	TRBV14	CASSPRQGRGTEAFF	TGTGCCAGCAGCCCGCGACAGGGGCGTGGAACTGAAGCTTTCTTT
.	once	TRBJ1-4	14	TRBV5-1	CASSLGDPNEKLFF	TGCGCCAGCAGTCTAGGGGATCCAAATGAAAAACTGTTTTTT
.	few	TRBJ2-2	14	TRBV6-6	CASIGGLGTGELFF	TGTGCCAGCATTGGGGGGTTAGGCACCGGGGAGCTGTTTTTT
.	.	TRBJ2-7	14	TRBV10-3	CAISGGGLTYEQYF	TGTGCCATCAGTGGGGGAGGCTTGACCTACGAGCAGTACTTC
TRBD1	.	TRBJ1-2	13	TRBV29-1	CSVGFGQGNGYTF	TGCAGCGTGGGATTTGGACAGGGTAATGGCTACACCTTC
.	once	TRBJ1-1	13	TRBV12-3/TRBV12-4	CASSFREDSEAFF	TGTGCCAGCAGTTTTCGGGAGGACTCTGAAGCTTTCTTT
.	.	TRBJ2-7	13	TRBV28	CASRSPQNYEQYF	TGTGCCAGCAGATCCCCACAGAACTACGAGCAGTACTTC
.	few	TRBJ1-1	13	TRBV11-2	CASSLREGGEAFF	TGTGCCAGCAGCTTGAGGGAGGGGGGAGAAGCTTTCTTT
TRBD1	once	TRBJ1-5	15	TRBV5-1	CASSPGQGLRQPQHF	TGCGCCAGCAGCCCCGGACAGGGATTAAGACAGCCCCAGCATTTT
.	.	TRBJ1-5	22	TRBV28	CASSSGGSASRWGSGWGQPQHF	TGTGCCAGCAGTTCCGGGGGGTCGGCGTCCCGTTGGGGCTCCGGATGGGGCCAGCCCCAGCATTTT
TRBD1	.	TRBJ1-4	15	TRBV28	CASRYSGTGNEKLFF	TGTGCCAGCAGATACTCCGGGACAGGCAATGAAAAACTGTTTTTT
.	.	TRBJ2-1	17	TRBV24-1	CATSDSTGRPSYNEQFF	TGTGCCACCAGTGATTCGACAGGGAGGCCGTCCTACAATGAGCAGTTCTTC
.	.	TRBJ2-1	15	TRBV27	CASSLVPLPDNEQFF	TGTGCCAGCAGTTTGGTGCCCCTCCCAGACAATGAGCAGTTCTTC
TRBD1	.	TRBJ2-3	15	TRBV19	CASTLVGQGPNTQYF	TGTGCCAGTACTCTAGTTGGACAGGGACCCAATACGCAGTATTTT